The clone carrying this T cell receptor (beta chain) showed up many times. Its matching antigen is unknown. The authors' processing: Between-group CDR3 differences, defined by clinicopathological status, yielded a distant-metastasis classifier for papillary thyroid cancer. TCRdb re-clonotyped the PCR reads via MiXCR. The V and J calls come from TCRdb's annotation, not from the publication. Altogether about 16,000 clones are present, approximately 20% being singletons, with the ten largest covering about 8%. This sample was included in a study of metastatic and nonmetastatic thyroid tumors. Across the whole study: The comparison covered peripheral blood and tumor or nodule tissue in malignant and benign thyroid patients. General observations from the study: Relative to benign nodules, malignant thyroid tumors were reportedly characterized by significantly elevated TCR beta diversity in blood and tumor.

Germline CDR1 is SGHAT and CDR2 is FQDESV (reference sequence). This CDR3 comprises 17 residues. J was trimmed by 6 bases and V by 4 bases; bases with no gene match: 10. All patients were treatment-naive before thyroid surgery. The specimen was adjacent normal tissue. The receptor was derived from a female donor with papillary thyroid cancer or a benign thyroid nodule (not recorded which). Some clones in this sample may be carry-over from other donors' samples. The chain uses TRBV11-1 and TRBJ2-2; 11 bases line up with TRBD2. The CDR3 loop is CASSSSSSSGRSGELFF. The CDR3 region has the DNA TGTGCCAGCAGCTCCTCCTCGTCTAGCGGGAGGTCCGGGGAGCTGTTTTTT.